This TCR beta chain derives from a study of OX40 agonist ivuxolimab in advanced cancers. Background on the study: The patients received agonistic anti-OX40 (CD134) antibody ivuxolimab.

The germline V gene has CDR1 LNHNV and CDR2 YYDKDF (reference sequence). Trimming pared 3 bases from V and 0 bases from J, leaving 7 bases between. The CDR3 is 14 amino acids. TCRdb's table, derived via immunoSEQ multiplex PCR, lists solely in-frame clones and lacks some. In the table there are more than 60,000 clones, over 75% of which are singletons. With respect to this clone: No antigen is known for it.

Findings of the study overall: CD4+ and CD8+ blood T cells expanded clonally by week 6 at 0.1 to 3.0 mg/kg. Some nonresponders likewise displayed low normalized T-cell clonal expansion. Expanded clones were, on average, more numerous among CD8+ T cells than CD4+.

The V call is TRBV15, the J call TRBJ2-3, with D hard to call. Sequencing used CD4+ or CD8+ T cells sorted from blood, obtained in a trial of the OX40 agonist ivuxolimab. This receptor was obtained from an adult with an advanced solid tumor such as melanoma, head and neck, liver or kidney cancer. The CDR3 reads CATSSPLSTDTQYF. In DNA form, the CDR3 reads TGTGCCACCAGCAGCCCCCTAAGCACAGATACGCAGTATTTT.